This is a list of T cell receptor beta chains from one sample in a study of blood T cell repertoires in COVID-19. Libraries were prepared by immunoSEQ multiplex PCR; TCRdb keeps only in-frame clonotypes and omits some of them. This sample carries over 15,000 clones, about nine tenths of them seen once, and the ten largest clones take about 16%. Material for sequencing was peripheral blood. The receptor source for this set is a human donor with active COVID-19. The donor label of this sample is uncertain. CDR3s leave out the opening cysteine and the closing phenylalanine or tryptophan. Size tells how often a clone was seen (once, few, many) or the class of an expanded clone, and some rows leave it out.

J | V | size | CDR3
TRBJ2-2 | TRBV18 | - | ASSPDRTKELF
TRBJ2-5 | TRBV2 | - | ASAPGTSQETQY
TRBJ1-1 | TRBV6-5 | - | ASLEGRVEAF
TRBJ1-1 | TRBV4-3 | - | ASSQQTGDTEAF
TRBJ1-2 | TRBV10-1 | - | ASRGTLGLPSVGYGYT
TRBJ1-5 | TRBV7-9 | - | ASSSGTGYHQPQH
TRBJ2-5 | TRBV10-1 | - | ASKPEAGGLVRETQY
TRBJ2-1 | TRBV7-6 | - | ASSPVAGGPGNEQF
TRBJ1-4 | TRBV5-6 | - | ASSPDRGRGINEKLF
TRBJ1-2 | TRBV10-3 | - | AISVDSSRTVGYT
TRBJ1-2 | TRBV6-6 | - | ASSYEDLAGYT
TRBJ1-1 | TRBV19 | - | ASSAPTGSTEAF
TRBJ2-3 | TRBV29-1 | - | SAPGEGDTQY
TRBJ2-4 | TRBV5-1 | - | ASSPQPTGGDIQY
TRBJ1-2 | TRBV20-1 | - | SASWAGNYGYT
TRBJ1-2 | TRBV19 | - | ASSSLGTGNYGYT
TRBJ2-7 | TRBV6-2/TRBV6-3 | - | ASSYIHSYEQY
TRBJ2-7 | TRBV4-1 | - | ASSQGRGLAAAYEQY
TRBJ2-7 | TRBV2 | - | ASSDYGGYEQY
TRBJ2-7 | TRBV23-1 | - | ASSQSPRGRREQY
TRBJ1-2 | TRBV5-4 | once | ASSSNRGLNYGYT
TRBJ1-2 | TRBV4-1 | few | ASSQDHGASPRGYT
TRBJ1-2 | TRBV7-3 | - | ASSSSGVYGYT
TRBJ2-3 | TRBV5-6 | - | ASSPLAGTGGADTQY
TRBJ1-1 | TRBV4-2 | - | ASSRDRSTEAF
TRBJ1-5 | TRBV5-5 | - | ASSGNRRNIQPQH
TRBJ1-1 | TRBV5-1 | once | ASSEQGRNTEAF
TRBJ1-4 | TRBV18 | - | ASSPGQGTTNEKLF
TRBJ1-5 | TRBV15 | - | ATSRDVGDNQPQH
TRBJ1-1 | TRBV6-6 | - | ASSLDRVRVEGIEAF
TRBJ1-4 | TRBV5-4 | - | ASSPNTGTATNEKLF
TRBJ2-4 | TRBV5-1 | - | ASSPGQGPPKNIQY
TRBJ2-3 | TRBV7-7 | once | ASSLLALATDTQY
TRBJ1-6 | TRBV10-3 | - | AISELNRGNSPLH
TRBJ2-5 | TRBV7-7 | - | ASSLGPTRGETQY
TRBJ2-5 | TRBV13 | once | ASSPRGGTKYQETQY
TRBJ2-7 | TRBV11-2 | - | ASSRGGEQY
TRBJ2-7 | TRBV7-2 | - | ASSPWDSMSYEQY
TRBJ2-5 | TRBV24-1 | - | ATSEQGREETQY
TRBJ1-1 | TRBV14 | - | ASSRDSNTEAF
TRBJ1-6 | TRBV27 | - | ASSLWDSNSYNSPLH
TRBJ1-2 | TRBV15 | - | ATSRDRGIDYGYT
TRBJ1-6 | TRBV7-9 | once | ASSFSSTAYSPLH
TRBJ2-7 | TRBV4-3 | - | ASSQDSKSEQY
TRBJ1-2 | TRBV4-3 | - | ASSEVEGNYGYT
TRBJ2-1 | TRBV5-5 | few | ASSLGAYNEQF